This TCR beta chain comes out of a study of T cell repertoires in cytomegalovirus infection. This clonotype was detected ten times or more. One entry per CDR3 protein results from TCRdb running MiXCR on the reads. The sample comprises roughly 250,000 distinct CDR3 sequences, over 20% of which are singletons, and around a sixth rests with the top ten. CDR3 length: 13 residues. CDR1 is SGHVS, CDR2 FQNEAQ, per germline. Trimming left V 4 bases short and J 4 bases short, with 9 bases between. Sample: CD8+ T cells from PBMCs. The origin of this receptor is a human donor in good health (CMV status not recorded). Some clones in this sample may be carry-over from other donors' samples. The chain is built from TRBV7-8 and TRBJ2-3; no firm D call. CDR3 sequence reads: CASSWGSSDTQYF. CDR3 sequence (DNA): TGTGCCAGCAGCTGGGGTAGTTCAGATACGCAGTATTTT. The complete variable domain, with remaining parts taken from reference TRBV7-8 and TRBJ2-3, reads GAGVSQSPRYKVAKRGQDVALRCDPISGHVSLFWYQQALGQGPEFLTYFQNEAQLDKSGLPSDRFFAERPEGSVSTLKIQRTQQEDSAVYLCASSWGSSDTQYFGPGTRLTVL.